This T cell receptor (beta chain) derives from a study of radiotherapy plus CTLA-4 blockade in lung cancer. Overall study context: Objective response rate was about 19%; disease control rate, around 31%. Study-level points and caveats: The best predictor of response was reported to be early blood T cell clone dynamics, with interferon-beta. Expansion of tumor-derived TCR clones was observed in blood after radiotherapy plus ipilimumab.

The data were produced by immunoSEQ multiplex PCR, yet TCRdb's version contains in-frame clones alone and is incomplete. The table lists about 77,000 clones, roughly 80% of them singletons. Notes on this clone: Antigen: not known.

CDR1 is SGHDT and CDR2 is YYEEEE in the germline V gene. There are 16 residues in the CDR3. J was trimmed by 5 bases and V by 3 bases; bases with no gene match: 8. This receptor was obtained from a human donor with non-small cell lung cancer whose response to radiotherapy plus ipilimumab could not be evaluated. The sample consisted of peripheral blood, taken from a patient treated with radiotherapy plus ipilimumab. The genes are TRBV5-6 and TRBJ1-5, with 10 bases identical to TRBD1. The CDR3 sequence: CASSSLYGTGDQPQHF. CDR3 bases: TGTGCCAGCAGCTCCTTATACGGGACAGGGGATCAGCCCCAGCATTTT.